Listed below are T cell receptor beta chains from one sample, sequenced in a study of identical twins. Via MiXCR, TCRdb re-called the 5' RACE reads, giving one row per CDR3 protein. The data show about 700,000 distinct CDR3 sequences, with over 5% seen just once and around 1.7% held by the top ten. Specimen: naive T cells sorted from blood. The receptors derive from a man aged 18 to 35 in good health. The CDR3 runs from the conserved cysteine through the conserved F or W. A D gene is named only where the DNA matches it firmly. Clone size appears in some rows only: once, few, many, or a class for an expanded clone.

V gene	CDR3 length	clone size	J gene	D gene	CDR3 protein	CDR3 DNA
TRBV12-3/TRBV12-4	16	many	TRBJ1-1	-	CASSLQGFIPNTEAFF	TGTGCCAGCAGTTTGCAGGGCTTCATACCGAACACTGAAGCTTTCTTT
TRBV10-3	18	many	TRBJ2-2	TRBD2	CAISLPPSASGSAGELFF	TGTGCCATCAGTCTCCCCCCGTCGGCTAGCGGGAGTGCCGGGGAGCTGTTTTTT
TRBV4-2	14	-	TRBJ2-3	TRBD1	CASWTGLATDTQYF	TGTGCCAGCTGGACAGGGTTAGCCACAGATACGCAGTATTTT
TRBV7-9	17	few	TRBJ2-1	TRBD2	CASSLVPGSGRANEQFF	TGTGCCAGCAGCTTAGTCCCAGGGAGCGGGAGGGCAAATGAGCAGTTCTTC
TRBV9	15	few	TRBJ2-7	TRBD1	CASSVAGQGSGEQYF	TGTGCCAGCAGCGTAGCGGGACAGGGGTCGGGGGAGCAGTACTTC
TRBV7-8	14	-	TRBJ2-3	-	CASSQLRVADTQYF	TGTGCCAGCAGCCAACTAAGAGTAGCAGATACGCAGTATTTT
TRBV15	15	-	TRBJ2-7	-	CATSRDLSGPYEQYF	TGTGCCACCAGCAGAGATCTCTCAGGGCCCTACGAGCAGTACTTC
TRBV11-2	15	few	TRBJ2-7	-	CASSLGLLHPDEQYF	TGTGCCAGCAGCTTAGGGTTGCTCCACCCGGACGAGCAGTACTTC
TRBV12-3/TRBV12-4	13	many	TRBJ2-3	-	CASSPFLEGLQYF	TGTGCCAGCAGTCCCTTTCTTGAGGGATTGCAGTATTTT
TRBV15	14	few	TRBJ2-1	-	CATSRVRGYNEQFF	TGTGCCACCAGCAGAGTGCGAGGTTACAATGAGCAGTTCTTC
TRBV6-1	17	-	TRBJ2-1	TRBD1	CASRAATGQGVYNEQFF	TGTGCCAGCAGGGCCGCCACTGGACAGGGGGTCTACAATGAGCAGTTCTTC
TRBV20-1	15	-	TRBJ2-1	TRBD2	CSANGLAGGLHEQFF	TGCAGTGCTAATGGACTAGCGGGAGGATTACATGAGCAGTTCTTC
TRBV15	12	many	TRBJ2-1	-	CATSSNYNEQFF	TGTGCCACCAGCAGTAACTACAATGAGCAGTTCTTC
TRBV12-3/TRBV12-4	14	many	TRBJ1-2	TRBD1	CASRFGQGYYGYTF	TGTGCCAGCAGATTCGGACAGGGGTACTATGGCTACACCTTC
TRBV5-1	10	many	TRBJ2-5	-	CASTGETQYF	TGCGCCAGCACCGGAGAGACCCAGTACTTC
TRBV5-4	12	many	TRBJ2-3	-	CASAPSTDTQYF	TGTGCCAGCGCACCTTCAACAGATACGCAGTATTTT
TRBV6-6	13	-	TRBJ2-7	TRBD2	CASGLAATYEQYF	TGTGCCAGCGGACTAGCGGCAACCTACGAGCAGTACTTC
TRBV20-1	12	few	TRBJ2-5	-	CSARPPWGTQYF	TGCAGTGCTAGACCACCGTGGGGGACCCAGTACTTC
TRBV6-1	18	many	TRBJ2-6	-	CASSEKNNRVTGANVLTF	TGTGCCAGCAGTGAAAAGAACAACAGGGTTACTGGGGCCAACGTCCTGACTTTC
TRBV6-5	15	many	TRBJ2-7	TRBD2	CASSYLPGGSYEQYF	TGTGCCAGCAGTTACCTCCCGGGAGGCTCCTACGAGCAGTACTTC
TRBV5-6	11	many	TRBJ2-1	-	CASLTDNEQFF	TGTGCCAGTCTGACCGACAATGAGCAGTTCTTC
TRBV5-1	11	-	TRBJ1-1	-	CASRGGQLRAF	TGCGCCAGCAGAGGGGGGCAACTCAGGGCATTT
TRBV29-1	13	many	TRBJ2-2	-	CSVTGGTTGELFF	TGCAGCGTGACTGGGGGAACCACCGGGGAGCTGTTTTTT
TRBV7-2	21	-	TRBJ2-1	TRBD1	CASSSPATGQGLLSSYNEQFF	TGTGCCAGCAGCTCACCGGCTACGGGACAGGGGTTGCTAAGCTCCTACAATGAGCAGTTCTTC
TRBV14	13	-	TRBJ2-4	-	CASSQDPSNIQYF	TGTGCCAGCAGCCAAGATCCTAGTAACATTCAGTACTTC
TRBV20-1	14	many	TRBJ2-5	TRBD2	CSVTPGTSKETQYF	TGCAGTGTTACTCCCGGGACTAGTAAAGAGACCCAGTACTTC
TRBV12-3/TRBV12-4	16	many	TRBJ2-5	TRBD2	CASSLGIAGVGETQYF	TGTGCCAGCAGTTTAGGAATAGCGGGAGTAGGAGAGACCCAGTACTTC
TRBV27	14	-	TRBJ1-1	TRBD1	CANTKRGRNTEAFF	TGTGCCAACACAAAAAGGGGGCGGAACACTGAAGCTTTCTTT
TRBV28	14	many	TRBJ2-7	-	CASSLTRGFYEQYF	TGTGCCAGCAGTTTAACTCGGGGATTCTACGAGCAGTACTTC
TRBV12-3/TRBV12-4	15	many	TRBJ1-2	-	CASSLDSRLNYGYTF	TGTGCCAGCAGTTTAGACAGCAGGCTTAACTATGGCTACACCTTC
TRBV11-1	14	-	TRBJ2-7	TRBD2	CASSPRGGAYEQYF	TGTGCCAGCAGTCCCCGCGGGGGAGCTTACGAGCAGTACTTC
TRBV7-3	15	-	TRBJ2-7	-	CASSPHQSASYEQYF	TGTGCCAGCAGCCCGCACCAATCCGCCTCCTACGAGCAGTACTTC
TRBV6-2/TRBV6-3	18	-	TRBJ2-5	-	CASKPLAQVGAYQETQYF	TGTGCCAGCAAACCTTTGGCTCAAGTAGGGGCCTACCAAGAGACCCAGTACTTC
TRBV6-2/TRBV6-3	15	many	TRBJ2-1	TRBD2	CASSHTSGKNNEQFF	TGTGCCAGCAGTCACACTAGCGGAAAGAACAATGAGCAGTTCTTC
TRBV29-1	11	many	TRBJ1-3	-	CSAEGRNTIYF	TGCAGCGCGGAGGGAAGAAACACCATATATTTT
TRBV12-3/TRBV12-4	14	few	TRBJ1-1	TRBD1	CASSFGTGLGEAFF	TGTGCCAGCAGTTTCGGGACAGGGTTGGGTGAAGCTTTCTTT
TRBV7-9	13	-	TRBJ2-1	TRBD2	CASSPGREAGQFF	TGTGCCAGCAGCCCTGGGCGGGAGGCCGGGCAGTTCTTC